This passage covers 7 T cell receptor beta chains from one sample sequenced in a study of cytomegalovirus exposure and HLA in healthy donors. The PCR made use of 60 Vbeta and 13 Jbeta primers. The data were produced by immunoSEQ multiplex PCR, yet TCRdb's version contains in-frame clones alone and is incomplete. The sample has around 160,000 clones; 82% are singletons. Material for sequencing was PBMCs. All receptors come from a male donor in good health and CMV-seropositive.

This chain joins TRBV10-3 and TRBJ1-6; D is ambiguous. The CDR3 runs to 17 residues. The germline gives CDR1 ENHRY, CDR2 SYGVKD. Trimming cost V 3 bases and J 8 bases, with 20 bases left between them. The CDR3 here is CAISEPKGRPGDSPLHF. CDR3 sequence (DNA): TGTGCCATCAGTGAACCGAAAGGACGCCCGGGAGATTCACCCCTCCACTTT.

This chain links TRBV27 with TRBJ2-3; 11 nucleotides line up with TRBD2. J gave up 0 bases and V 7 bases, and 15 bases lay outside the gene matches. Germline V lookup: CDR1 MNHEY, CDR2 SMNVEV (reference sequence). The CDR3 runs 19 residues. CDR3 loop: CASTFTRLAGTISTDTQYF. The CDR3 DNA follows: TGTGCCAGCACCTTTACAAGACTAGCGGGGACTATTAGCACAGATACGCAGTATTTT.

This clone came up a few times. The chain is built from TRBV18 and TRBJ2-7; the D gene is possibly TRBD1 (5 bases). The CDR3 sequence is 13 residues long. Trimming pared 4 bases from V and 3 bases from J, leaving 10 bases between. Germline-derived CDR1 and CDR2 are KGHSH and LQKENI. CDR3 residues: CASSLDTIYEQYF. DNA of the CDR3: TGTGCCAGCTCACTGGACACTATCTACGAGCAGTACTTC. Variable domain in full (rest from reference TRBV18 and TRBJ2-7): NAGVMQNPRHLVRRRGQEARLRCSPMKGHSHVYWYRQLPEEGLKFMVYLQKENIIDESGMPKERFSAEFPKEGPSILRIQQVVRGDSAAYFCASSLDTIYEQYFGPGTRLTVT.

The CDR3 reads CASSVDGDGTEAFF. CDR3 DNA sequence: TGTGCCAGCAGCGTAGACGGGGATGGCACTGAAGCTTTCTTT. V usage is TRBV9 and J usage is TRBJ1-1; no firm D call. CDR3 length: 14 amino acids. Germline CDR1 reads SGDLS; CDR2 reads YYNGEE. Trimming removed 0 bases from V and 4 bases from J, with 10 bases in between.

In regard to this clone: At one boundary the junction diverges from the germline segment, which might be a read error. The V gene is TRBV27, the J gene TRBJ2-6; D is perhaps TRBD1 (6 bases). The CDR3 has 19 residues. Germline assignment: CDR1 MNHEY and CDR2 SMNVEV (reference sequence). The CDR3 reads CASSLSTGKAYSGANGLTF. The CDR3 bases are TGTGCCAGCAGTTTAAGTACAGGGAAAGCTTACTCTGGGGCCAACGGCCTGACTTTC. Looking up the rest from reference TRBV27 and TRBJ2-6 gives the full variable domain: EAQVTQNPRYLITVTGKKLTVTCSQNMNHEYMSWYRQDPGLGLRQIYYSMNVEVTDKGDVPEGYKVSRKEKRNFPLILESPSPNQTSLYFCASSLSTGKAYSGANGLTFGAGSRLTVL.

The chain has TRBV19 and TRBJ2-5; possibly TRBD1 for D (5 bases). The V end lost 7 bases, the J end lost 3 bases, and 12 bases lay between the germline ends. The germline gives CDR1 LNHDA, CDR2 SQIVND (reference sequence). The CDR3 has 13 residues. This CDR3 is CASIGAGKETQYF. CDR3 in DNA: TGTGCCAGTATAGGGGCAGGGAAAGAGACCCAGTACTTC. Using reference TRBV19 and TRBJ2-5 for the parts outside the CDR3, the full variable domain is DGGITQSPKYLFRKEGQNVTLSCEQNLNHDAMYWYRQDPGQGLRLIYYSQIVNDFQKGDIAEGYSVSREKKESFPLTVTSAQKNPTAFYLCASIGAGKETQYFGPGTRLLVL.

V usage is TRBV13 and J usage is TRBJ2-6; D gene ambiguous. CDR1 PRHDT and CDR2 FYEKMQ come from the germline V gene (reference sequence). CDR3 length equals 15 residues. The V gene lost 5 bases and the J gene lost 2 bases, with 10 bases spanning the gap. The CDR3 region is CASSARDTGANVLTF. CDR3 in DNA: TGTGCCAGCAGCGCAAGAGATACTGGGGCCAACGTCCTGACTTTC.